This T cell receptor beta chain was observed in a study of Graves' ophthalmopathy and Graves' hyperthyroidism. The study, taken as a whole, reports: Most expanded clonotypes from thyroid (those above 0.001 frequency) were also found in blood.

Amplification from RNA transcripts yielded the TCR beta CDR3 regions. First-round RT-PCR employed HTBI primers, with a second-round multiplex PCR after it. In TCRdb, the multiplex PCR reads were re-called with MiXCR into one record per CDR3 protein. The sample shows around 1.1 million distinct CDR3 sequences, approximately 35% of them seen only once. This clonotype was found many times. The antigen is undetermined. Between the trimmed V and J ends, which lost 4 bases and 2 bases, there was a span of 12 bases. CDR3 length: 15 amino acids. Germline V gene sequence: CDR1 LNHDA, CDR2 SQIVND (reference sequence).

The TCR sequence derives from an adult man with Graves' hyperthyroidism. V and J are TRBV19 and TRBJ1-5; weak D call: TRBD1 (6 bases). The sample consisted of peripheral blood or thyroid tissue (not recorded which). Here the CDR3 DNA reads TGTGCCAGTAGTAGACGGGACAAACGCAATCAGCCCCAGCATTTT. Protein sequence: CASSRRDKRNQPQHF.